The 32 T cell receptor beta chains below were found in one sample sequenced in a study of blood T cells in healthy people across ages. Primers used in a second PCR of roughly 7 to 12 cycles were a sample-barcoded 5' primer and a J-beta primer mix. MiXCR was run by TCRdb on the 5' RACE reads, yielding one entry per CDR3 protein. The sample yields 650,000 to 950,000 distinct CDR3 sequences, 40% to 50% seen once. The sample consisted of blood. These receptors were collected from a man aged 55 to 70 in good health.

This chain uses TRBV3-1 with TRBJ2-3, with a weak D call TRBD1 (6 bases). CDR3 size: 14 residues. Germline values: CDR1 LGHDT, CDR2 YNNKEL (reference sequence). V shed 5 bases and J shed 5 bases, with 14 bases lying between them. The DNA of the CDR3 is TGTGCCAGCAGCATTAGCGTAGGGGGAGATACGCAGTATTTT. As protein: CASSISVGGDTQYF.

A remark on this clonotype: This could be a read error, since a much larger clone is one nucleotide away. The chain joins TRBV7-2 to TRBJ1-1, with D unclear. The CDR3 covers 16 residues. CDR1 SGHTA and CDR2 FQGNSA come from the germline V gene. V shed 0 bases and J shed 3 bases, with 14 bases lying between them. DNA of the CDR3: TGTGCCAGCAGCTTAGCGGACGGGTATGTGGACACTGAAGCTTTCTTT. It codes for CASSLADGYVDTEAFF.

In its sample, this clonotype was seen a few times. The V and J genes are TRBV15 and TRBJ1-2; D unresolved. Trimming cost V 9 bases and J 7 bases, with 15 bases left between them. This CDR3 spans 12 amino acids. Germline loops: CDR1 LNHNV, CDR2 YYDKDF (reference sequence). The CDR3 region is CATSNWQRGYTF. The DNA for the CDR3 is TGTGCCACGTCCAATTGGCAGCGTGGCTACACCTTC.

This clonotype was observed a handful of times. The V gene is TRBV5-1, the J gene TRBJ2-3; a weak D match, TRBD1 (6 bases). V dropped 0 bases and J dropped 0 bases, with 11 bases sitting between them. Germline CDR1 reads SGHRS; CDR2 reads YFSETQ. CDR3 length: 16 residues. The CDR3 loop is CASSLAAGESTDTQYF. CDR3 DNA sequence: TGCGCCAGCAGCTTGGCCGCAGGGGAAAGCACAGATACGCAGTATTTT. Using reference TRBV5-1 and TRBJ2-3 for the parts outside the CDR3, the full variable domain is KAGVTQTPRYLIKTRGQQVTLSCSPISGHRSVSWYQQTPGQGLQFLFEYFSETQRNKGNFPGRFSGRQFSNSRSEMNVSTLELGDSALYLCASSLAAGESTDTQYFGPGTRLTVL.

V gene TRBV3-1 combines with J gene TRBJ2-7, with TRBD2 matching over 7 bases. The CDR3 is 13 amino acids. CDR1 is LGHDT, CDR2 YNNKEL, per germline (reference sequence). The trim removed 1 base at V and 6 bases at J, leaving 3 bases unmatched. The DNA of the CDR3 is TGTGCCAGCAGCCAAGTAACTAGCGTCGAGCAGTACTTC. Encoded protein: CASSQVTSVEQYF.

The chain couples TRBV7-9 to TRBJ1-4, with TRBD1 as a possible D gene (6 bases). The CDR3 is 16 residues long. The germline CDR1 and CDR2 sequences are SEHNR and FQNEAQ (reference sequence). V was cut by 1 base and J by 3 bases, with 12 bases left in between. CDR3 nucleotides: TGTGCCAGCAGCTTAGTGGGGGGCTCGTCTAATGAAAAACTGTTTTTT. Translated, it gives CASSLVGGSSNEKLFF.

Turning to this clonotype: This may come from a read error, since a much larger clone is one base off. The chain links TRBV15 to TRBJ2-6; no clear D gene. Germline V gene lookup returns CDR1 LNHNV and CDR2 YYDKDF (reference sequence). The CDR3 consists of 15 residues. CDR3 amino acids: CATSGDVGGANVLTF. The CDR3 nucleotides read TGTGCCACCAGCGGAGATGTTGGTGGGGCCAACGTCCTGACTTTC.

V and J are TRBV5-1 and TRBJ2-1, with D unclear. Trimming took off 3 bases at V and 0 bases at J, with 10 bases between the two ends. CDR1 and CDR2 (germline): SGHRS, YFSETQ. The CDR3 loop spans 15 amino acids. The CDR3 DNA is TGCGCCAGCAGCTGGACGGAGAGCTCCTACAATGAGCAGTTCTTC. Amino acids: CASSWTESSYNEQFF.

This clonotype was seen only a few times. This chain connects TRBV6-2 or TRBV6-3 to TRBJ2-7, with 9 bases identical to TRBD1. This CDR3 contains 15 residues. Germline trimming cut 8 bases from V and 3 bases from J; bases unmatched to any gene: 11. Per the germline V gene, CDR1 is MNHEY and CDR2 is SVGEGT. CDR3 protein: CASGKGGQGGYEQYF. CDR3 in DNA: TGTGCCAGCGGAAAAGGGGGACAGGGAGGCTACGAGCAGTACTTC.

This clonotype was counted only a few times. The chain's CDR3 is CASSPLGQLANYGYTF. The CDR3 nucleotides are TGTGCCAGCAGCCCCCTGGGACAGTTAGCTAACTATGGCTACACCTTC. The genes are TRBV5-5 and TRBJ1-2; 7 bases line up with TRBD1. There are 16 residues in the CDR3. The germline V gene has CDR1 SGHKS and CDR2 YYEKEE (reference sequence). With V trimmed by 4 bases and J by 0 bases, 9 bases remained unmatched.

The chain employs TRBV6-5 and TRBJ2-3, with no clear D. Looked up from germline, CDR1 is MNHEY and CDR2 is SVGAGI. The CDR3 is made up of 16 amino acids. Trimming shortened V by 6 bases and J by 4 bases, and 20 bases separated the two germline ends. The CDR3 DNA is TGTGCCAGCAGCCTCCTGGCCCGTGAGCTAGCAGATACGCAGTATTTT. Translation gives CASSLLARELADTQYF.

The genes are TRBV10-2 and TRBJ1-2; no clear D. The V gene lost 3 bases and the J gene lost 3 bases, with 8 bases spanning the gap. This CDR3 is 13 amino acids long. Germline CDR1 reads WSHSY; CDR2 reads SAAADI. The CDR3 reads CASSDGEDYGYTF. In DNA form, the CDR3 reads TGCGCCAGCAGTGACGGGGAAGACTATGGCTACACCTTC.

J is TRBJ2-7 and V is TRBV20-1, with a tentative D call TRBD2 (5 bases). The assigned J gene may be wrong: the sequence end matches TRBJ2-5 better. CDR1 and CDR2 from the germline V gene are DFQATT and SNEGSKA (reference sequence). CDR3 size: 11 residues. The CDR3 is CSANAGETQYF. The CDR3 nucleotides are TGCAGTGCTAACGCGGGAGAGACCCAGTACTTC.

J is TRBJ1-2 and V is TRBV12-3 or TRBV12-4, with D possibly matching TRBD1 (5 bases). The CDR3 runs 13 residues. Trimming stripped 5 bases from V and 4 bases from J, with 11 bases between. The CDR3 sequence is CASSADSAYGYTF. The DNA for the CDR3 is TGTGCCAGCAGTGCTGACAGCGCCTATGGCTACACCTTC.

This clonotype was recorded a few times. The rearrangement links TRBV12-3 or TRBV12-4 to TRBJ1-5, with D hard to call. Between the trimmed V and J ends, which lost 7 bases and 0 bases, there was a span of 13 bases. The CDR3 is 15 residues long. The CDR3 DNA is TGTGCCAGCACCCTGGGAGGGTATAGCAATCAGCCCCAGCATTTT. This codes for CASTLGGYSNQPQHF.

This sequence joins TRBV4-1 and TRBJ1-6; D unresolved. The germline V gene encodes CDR1 MGHRA and CDR2 YSYEKL. The CDR3 is 13 residues long. The ends were cut back, 0 bases at V and 7 bases at J, with 4 bases in the middle. The CDR3 region has the DNA TGCGCCAGCAGCCAAGATCCCAATTCACCCCTCCACTTT. Its protein is CASSQDPNSPLHF.

The table lists this clonotype with a few counts. The chain couples TRBV20-1 to TRBJ2-3; 8 positions match TRBD2. The CDR3 spans 16 residues. Germline V lookup: CDR1 DFQATT, CDR2 SNEGSKA (reference sequence). V shed 7 bases, J shed 0 bases, and the junction held 12 bases outside the gene matches. The chain's CDR3 is CSGKGRGEISTDTQYF. The CDR3 DNA sequence: TGCAGTGGAAAGGGGCGGGGGGAAATAAGCACAGATACGCAGTATTTT.

V gene TRBV5-6 combines with J gene TRBJ2-5; D ambiguous. The CDR3 contains 13 residues. CDR1 is SGHDT, CDR2 YYEEEE, per germline. The V gene lost 6 bases and the J gene lost 2 bases, with 11 bases spanning the gap. This CDR3 reads CASTPASQETQYF. The CDR3 DNA is TGTGCCAGCACACCCGCGAGTCAAGAGACCCAGTACTTC.

Note on this clonotype: A read error may account for a junction end that differs from germline. J is TRBJ2-7 and V is TRBV6-2 or TRBV6-3, with D hard to call. Germline V gene sequence: CDR1 MNHEY, CDR2 SVGEGT. The CDR3 contains 13 residues. CDR3 coding DNA: TGTGCCAGCAGCCTAACCGACATCTACGAGCGGTACTTC. Translation: CASSLTDIYERYF.

V is TRBV5-1 and J is TRBJ2-1; D not certain. This CDR3 comprises 14 residues. From germline, CDR1 is SGHRS and CDR2 YFSETQ. V gave up 0 bases and J gave up 7 bases, with 11 bases separating them. CDR3 coding DNA: TGCGCCAGCAGCTTGGGGGCCCTGTGGAATGAGCAGTTCTTC. Translating gives CASSLGALWNEQFF.

This clonotype was seen more than once but under ten times. The chain recombines TRBV25-1 with TRBJ2-3; either TRBD1 or TRBD2 may supply D (5 bases each). V was shortened by 6 bases and J by 9 bases, with 19 bases between the two germline ends. Germline CDR1 MGHDK, CDR2 SYGVNS. The CDR3 sequence is 14 residues long. The CDR3 loop reads CASSSRGWPGTQYF. The CDR3 coding sequence is TGTGCCAGCAGCTCTAGGGGCTGGCCGGGAACGCAGTATTTT.

The sample holds a few counts of this clonotype. The J gene is TRBJ2-1, the V gene TRBV6-5; D is possibly TRBD2 (6 bases). This CDR3 comprises 13 residues. With 6 bases removed from V and 8 bases from J, the gap between germline ends came to 14 bases. Germline loops: CDR1 MNHEY, CDR2 SVGAGI. Here the CDR3 DNA reads TGTGCCAGCAGGCGACTAGTGACCGATGAGCAGTTCTTC. Translated, it gives CASRRLVTDEQFF.

The J gene is TRBJ2-1, the V gene TRBV6-8; 11 bases map to TRBD2. The CDR3 runs to 17 residues. Per germline, CDR1 MNHGY and CDR2 SAAAGT. The V gene end was trimmed by 6 bases and the J gene end by 5 bases; junction bases not matched to a gene: 12. CDR3 amino acids: CASRNLPDSGGDNEQFF. CDR3 coding DNA: TGTGCCAGCAGAAATCTCCCCGATAGCGGGGGGGACAATGAGCAGTTCTTC.

CDR3 sequence (DNA): TGTGCCAGCAGCCAAGAAGGCCCGTCCTACGAGCAGTACTTC. Translated, it gives CASSQEGPSYEQYF. The chain employs TRBV3-1 and TRBJ2-7; D unresolved. This CDR3 is 14 amino acids long. Germline V gives CDR1 LGHDT, CDR2 YNNKEL (reference sequence). Trimming stripped 0 bases from V and 1 base from J, with 7 bases between.

This clonotype occurred once. This sequence may be a read error, since a much larger clone differs from it by one base. The gene calls are TRBV6-1 and TRBJ1-1; 10 positions agree with TRBD1. The CDR3 length is 14 residues. Germline CDR1 MNHNS, CDR2 SASEGT. The DNA of the CDR3 is TGTGTCAGCAGCTTGACAGGGGGCTCTACTGAAGCTTTCTTT. Its translation: CVSSLTGGSTEAFF.

On this clonotype itself: This may come from a read error, since a much larger clone is one base off. This chain uses TRBV30 with TRBJ2-5; D gene ambiguous. Between the trimmed V and J ends, which lost 4 bases and 6 bases, there was a span of 12 bases. Per germline, CDR1 GTSNPN and CDR2 SVGIG (reference sequence). The CDR3 is made up of 12 amino acids. CDR3 in DNA: TGTGCCTGGAACCTTTCCAGGAAGACCCAGTACTTC. Its protein is CAWNLSRKTQYF.

Only a few counts were recorded for this clonotype. This chain links TRBV5-6 with TRBJ2-7; unclear D gene. TRBJ2-5 explains the end of the DNA better; the J call may be wrong. The germline CDR1 and CDR2 sequences are SGHDT and YYEEEE. This CDR3 is 14 amino acids long. CDR3 loop: CASSSRSRFETQYF. The CDR3 DNA follows: TGTGCCAGCAGCTCCAGGTCCCGCTTTGAGACCCAGTACTTC.

There are a few counts of this clonotype. One end of the junction does not line up with germline, which may come from a read error. This sequence joins TRBV7-8 and TRBJ2-3, with D perhaps matching TRBD1 or TRBD2 (6 bases each). This CDR3 has 17 residues. Germline V lookup: CDR1 SGHVS, CDR2 FQNEAQ. The CDR3 nucleotides read TGTGCCAGCAGTTTAGGGGGAGGAACTTCTAGCACAGATACGCAGTATTTT. It encodes CASSLGGGTSSTDTQYF.

This chain joins TRBV7-9 and TRBJ2-5, with 14 nucleotides matching TRBD2. Matching the DNA end better, TRBJ2-7 makes the J call doubtful. This CDR3 spans 19 amino acids. Germline V gene data show CDR1 as SEHNR and CDR2 as FQNEAQ (reference sequence). The CDR3 DNA reads as TGTGCCAGCAGCCAAGGGACTAGCGGGGGCCAAACTCCCGCCTACGAGCAGTACTTC. This translates into CASSQGTSGGQTPAYEQYF.

V gene TRBV20-1 combines with J gene TRBJ2-7; 7 positions match TRBD1. The CDR3 loop spans 14 amino acids. The germline V gene encodes CDR1 DFQATT and CDR2 SNEGSKA (reference sequence). V lost 6 bases, J lost 2 bases, and 10 bases stayed unmatched. In nucleotides, the CDR3 is TGCAGTGCGAGGACCGGGACAGCAACCTACGAGCAGTACTTC. Translating gives CSARTGTATYEQYF.

This clonotype was counted between two and nine times. The chain joins TRBV15 to TRBJ2-5, with TRBD1 matching over 7 bases. The CDR3 spans 14 residues. The V gene end was trimmed by 2 bases and the J gene end by 5 bases; junction bases not matched to a gene: 5. Germline-derived CDR1 and CDR2 are LNHNV and YYDKDF (reference sequence). The CDR3 DNA follows: TGTGCCACCAGCAGAAACAGGGGCCCGGAGACCCAGTACTTC. Protein sequence: CATSRNRGPETQYF.

V and J are TRBV7-8 and TRBJ1-5; perhaps TRBD1 as D (5 bases). The CDR3 spans 12 residues. The V end was cut by 4 bases, the J end by 12 bases, with 13 bases between. Germline CDR1 SGHVS, CDR2 FQNEAQ. CDR3 loop: CASSSQGAFQHF. As DNA, the CDR3 is TGTGCCAGCAGCTCGCAGGGAGCCTTCCAGCATTTT. Drawing the rest from reference TRBV7-8 and TRBJ1-5, the complete variable domain is GAGVSQSPRYKVAKRGQDVALRCDPISGHVSLFWYQQALGQGPEFLTYFQNEAQLDKSGLPSDRFFAERPEGSVSTLKIQRTQQEDSAVYLCASSSQGAFQHFGDGTRLSIL.